A single sample is the source of the 30 T cell receptor beta chains below, sequenced in a study of T cells expressing NK-cell markers. TCRdb re-called the 5' RACE reads and shows each CDR3 protein once, DNA omitted. This sample carries around 140,000 distinct CDR3 sequences, with 9.5% to 15% going to the ten biggest clones. Sequenced input: blood T cells: a sorted CD56 or NKG2C T cell subset, CD4+ or CD8+ T cells, or bulk PBMC T cells (not recorded which). The receptors here all came from a man between 18 and 29 years old in good health.

The V and J genes are TRBV12-3 or TRBV12-4 and TRBJ2-3; the D gene TCRdb calls, TRBD2, cannot be checked with no DNA. The CDR3 is 18 residues long. This CDR3 is CASSSSQGLAGVGDTQYF.

The rearrangement joins TRBV24-1 to TRBJ2-1. Germline V gene sequence: CDR1 KGHDR, CDR2 SFDVKD. The CDR3 consists of 11 residues. CDR3 residues: CATSLDNEQFF.

The chain employs TRBV27 and TRBJ2-7. CDR1 is MNHEY and CDR2 is SMNVEV in the germline V gene (reference sequence). The CDR3 is made up of 15 amino acids. The CDR3 loop reads CASSPTPGNSYEQYF.

The rearrangement uses TRBV12-3 or TRBV12-4 and TRBJ2-1; TCRdb's D call, TRBD2, is unchecked because there is no DNA. The CDR3 is 14 residues long. CDR3 amino acids: CASSSGLGGIEQFF.

This chain connects TRBV5-4 to TRBJ2-3; TCRdb names TRBD2, which stays unverified in the absence of DNA. Germline V gives CDR1 SGHNT, CDR2 YYREEE (reference sequence). CDR3 length: 16 residues. CDR3 residues: CASRLDWSGSTDTQYF.

The chain links TRBV12-3 or TRBV12-4 to TRBJ1-1. The CDR3 totals 14 residues. The CDR3 loop is CASSPGGLDTEAFF.

The chain carries TRBV11-3 and TRBJ1-1; lacking DNA, the TRBD1 call made by TCRdb goes unchecked. Germline lookup yields CDR1 SGHNT and CDR2 YENEEA. CDR3 size: 15 residues. The CDR3 reads CASSHPGTLNTEAFF.

This chain links TRBV10-3 with TRBJ2-3; the D gene TCRdb calls, TRBD2, cannot be checked with no DNA. The CDR3 extends over 13 amino acids. CDR1 and CDR2 from the germline V gene are ENHRY and SYGVKD. CDR3 amino acids: CAIRSGRADTQYF.

V and J are TRBV5-5 and TRBJ2-1; checking the TCRdb D call of TRBD2 is not possible without DNA. CDR3 size: 13 residues. Germline CDR1 reads SGHKS; CDR2 reads YYEKEE (reference sequence). The CDR3 region is CASSPPASGEQFF.

The chain carries TRBV5-1 and TRBJ2-5. CDR1 SGHRS and CDR2 YFSETQ come from the germline V gene. The CDR3 extends over 13 amino acids. The chain's CDR3 is CASSLEPRETQYF.

V and J are TRBV7-3 and TRBJ2-1; TCRdb gives TRBD2 as the D gene, but with no DNA this cannot be confirmed. Germline V lookup: CDR1 SGHTA, CDR2 FQGTGA. The CDR3 has 18 amino acids. The CDR3 loop is CASSLSLPWAGADNEQFF.

This sequence joins TRBV7-7 and TRBJ2-1. The CDR3 contains 13 residues. CDR1 is SSHAT, CDR2 FNYEAQ, per germline (reference sequence). The CDR3 spells CASSLDFLNEQFF.

The gene calls are TRBV6-5 and TRBJ1-2. Germline V lookup: CDR1 MNHEY, CDR2 SVGAGI. CDR3 length equals 14 residues. CDR3 residues: CASSYLAGRDGYTF.

The rearrangement joins TRBV4-3 to TRBJ2-7. CDR1 is LGHNA, CDR2 YSLEER, per germline. The CDR3 extends over 14 amino acids. CDR3 region: CASSQGDGAYEQYF.

This chain joins TRBV12-3 or TRBV12-4 and TRBJ1-1; TCRdb indicates TRBD1, and absent DNA this call remains unverified. CDR3 size: 14 residues. The CDR3 loop is CASSWTEGDTEAFF.

The J gene is TRBJ2-2, the V gene TRBV3-1. This CDR3 region has 13 residues. Germline-derived CDR1 and CDR2 are LGHDT and YNNKEL (reference sequence). The CDR3 spells CASSTGDGGELFF.

The CDR3: CASSSGLAESYEQYF. J is TRBJ2-7 and V is TRBV7-9; TCRdb's D call, TRBD2, is unchecked because there is no DNA. CDR1 is SEHNR, CDR2 FQNEAQ, per germline (reference sequence). There are 15 residues in the CDR3.

The chain is built from TRBV6-6 and TRBJ2-7; the D call of TRBD2 rests on TCRdb alone, since no DNA is present to check it. CDR1 is MNHNY, CDR2 SVGAGI, per germline (reference sequence). CDR3 length: 13 residues. CDR3 sequence reads: CASSYGTFGEQYF.

The gene calls are TRBV4-1 and TRBJ2-3. This CDR3 comprises 13 residues. CDR1 MGHRA and CDR2 YSYEKL come from the germline V gene. CDR3 region: CASSPESTDTQYF.

The chain uses TRBV12-3 or TRBV12-4 and TRBJ2-5; the TCRdb D gene call, TRBD2, has no DNA to confirm it. This CDR3 is 15 amino acids long. CDR3: CASSFVGGSKETQYF.

The chain couples TRBV6-1 to TRBJ1-3; TCRdb lists TRBD1, though no DNA is available to test this call. The germline V gene has CDR1 MNHNS and CDR2 SASEGT. CDR3 size: 16 residues. The CDR3 is CASSVTGEVSGNTIYF.

The rearrangement links TRBV12-3 or TRBV12-4 to TRBJ2-7; with no DNA, the TCRdb D assignment of TRBD2 cannot be verified. The CDR3 has 14 residues. The CDR3 reads CASSSGLRPYEQYF.

J is TRBJ1-3 and V is TRBV20-1. This CDR3 has 13 residues. Germline CDR1 and CDR2: DFQATT and SNEGSKA (reference sequence). This CDR3 is CSASARSGNTIYF.

The chain couples TRBV6-4 to TRBJ2-1. CDR1 and CDR2 (germline): MRHNA, SNTAGT. The CDR3 extends over 14 amino acids. The CDR3 region is CASSDYRTGNEQFF.

The chain uses TRBV9 and TRBJ2-1. CDR1 and CDR2 (germline): SGDLS, YYNGEE. The CDR3 has 12 amino acids. CDR3 amino acids: CASSGWTDEQFF.

The chain is built from TRBV24-1 and TRBJ1-1; the TCRdb call, TRBD1, lacks DNA for checking. Germline lookup yields CDR1 KGHDR and CDR2 SFDVKD. CDR3 size: 13 residues. The CDR3 spells CATKAGTGAEAFF.

The J gene is TRBJ2-1, the V gene TRBV19; TCRdb returns TRBD1, unconfirmable since there is no DNA. The CDR3 runs to 15 residues. The germline CDR1 and CDR2 sequences are LNHDA and SQIVND (reference sequence). The chain's CDR3 is CASSTSGGSYNEQFF. Looking up the rest from reference TRBV19 and TRBJ2-1 gives the full variable domain: DGGITQSPKYLFRKEGQNVTLSCEQNLNHDAMYWYRQDPGQGLRLIYYSQIVNDFQKGDIAEGYSVSREKKESFPLTVTSAQKNPTAFYLCASSTSGGSYNEQFFGPGTRLTVL.

This chain links TRBV5-6 with TRBJ1-1; with no DNA, the TCRdb D assignment of TRBD1 cannot be verified. Germline CDR1 is SGHDT and CDR2 is YYEEEE. The CDR3 has 15 amino acids. CDR3 residues: CASSFRTGANTEAFF.

This sequence joins TRBV11-1 and TRBJ2-3; the D call from TCRdb, TRBD1, cannot be confirmed without DNA. The CDR3 has 19 amino acids. In germline, CDR1 is SGHAT, CDR2 FQDESV (reference sequence). This CDR3 reads CASPRGRGGLATRVDTQYF.

The V gene is TRBV4-3, the J gene TRBJ2-1; the TCRdb call, TRBD2, lacks DNA for checking. The germline V gene encodes CDR1 LGHNA and CDR2 YSLEER. The CDR3 is 15 amino acids. The CDR3 sequence is CASSQGDTSLGEQFF.